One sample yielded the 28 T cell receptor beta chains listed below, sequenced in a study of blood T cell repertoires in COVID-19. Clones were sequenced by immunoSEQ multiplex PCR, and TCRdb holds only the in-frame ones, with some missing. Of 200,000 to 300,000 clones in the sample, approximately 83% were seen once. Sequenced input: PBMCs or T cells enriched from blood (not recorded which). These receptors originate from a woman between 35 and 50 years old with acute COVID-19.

Here the CDR3 DNA reads TGTGCCAGCAGCCAAACTAGCGGGTTAAGCACAGATACGCAGTATTTT. The encoded protein is CASSQTSGLSTDTQYF. The gene calls are TRBV3-1 (or the pseudogene TRBV3-2) and TRBJ2-3; 9 positions agree with TRBD2. The V and J ends lost 2 bases and 0 bases, in that order; junction bases with no gene match: 3. The germline V gene has CDR1 LGHDT and CDR2 YNNKEL (reference sequence). This CDR3 is built from 16 residues.

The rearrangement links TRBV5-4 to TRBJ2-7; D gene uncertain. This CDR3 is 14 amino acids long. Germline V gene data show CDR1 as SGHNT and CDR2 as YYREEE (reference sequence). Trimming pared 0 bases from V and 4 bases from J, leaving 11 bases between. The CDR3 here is CASSLVADGYEQYF. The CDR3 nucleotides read TGTGCCAGCAGCTTGGTTGCGGATGGATACGAGCAGTACTTC.

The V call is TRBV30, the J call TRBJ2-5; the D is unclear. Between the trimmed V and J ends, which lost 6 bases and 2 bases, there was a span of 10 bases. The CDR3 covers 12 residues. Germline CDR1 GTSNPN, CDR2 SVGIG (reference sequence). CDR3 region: CACGSVQETQYF. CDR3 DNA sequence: TGTGCCTGCGGCAGCGTACAAGAGACCCAGTACTTC.

As DNA, the CDR3 is TGTGCCAGCAGCGTAGGAGGAGGCCCCTACAATGAGCAGTTCTTC. As protein: CASSVGGGPYNEQFF. V usage is TRBV9 and J usage is TRBJ2-1; weak D call: TRBD2 (5 bases). The CDR3 spans 15 residues. The V end lost 0 bases, the J end lost 2 bases, and 9 bases lay between the germline ends. The germline V gene has CDR1 SGDLS and CDR2 YYNGEE.

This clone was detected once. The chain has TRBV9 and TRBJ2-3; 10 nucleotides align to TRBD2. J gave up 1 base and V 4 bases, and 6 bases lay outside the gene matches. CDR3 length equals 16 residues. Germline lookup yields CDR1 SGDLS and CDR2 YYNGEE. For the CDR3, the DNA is TGTGCCAGCAGCTCAACCGGGACTAGCGGCACAGATACGCAGTATTTT. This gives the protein CASSSTGTSGTDTQYF.

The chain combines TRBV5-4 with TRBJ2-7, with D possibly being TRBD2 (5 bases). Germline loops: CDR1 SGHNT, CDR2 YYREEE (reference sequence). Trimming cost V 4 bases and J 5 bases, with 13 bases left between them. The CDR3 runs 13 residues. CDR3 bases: TGTGCCAGCAGCAGATCAGGACTTAACGAGCAGTACTTC. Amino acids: CASSRSGLNEQYF.

This chain's CDR3 is CASSARTAGYNEQFF. The CDR3 DNA reads TGCGCCAGCAGCGCCAGGACTGCTGGGTACAATGAGCAGTTCTTC. V and J are TRBV5-1 and TRBJ2-1, with D possibly matching TRBD2 (5 bases). The CDR3 loop spans 15 amino acids. V was clipped by 4 bases and J by 4 bases, with 15 bases between them. Germline-derived CDR1 and CDR2 are SGHRS and YFSETQ.

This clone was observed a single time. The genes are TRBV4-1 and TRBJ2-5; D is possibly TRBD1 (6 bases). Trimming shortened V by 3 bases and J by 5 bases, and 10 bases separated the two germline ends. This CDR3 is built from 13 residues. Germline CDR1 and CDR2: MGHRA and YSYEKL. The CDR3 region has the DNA TGCGCCAGCAGCCAGGGGGCAGAGGAGACCCAGTACTTC. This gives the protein CASSQGAEETQYF.

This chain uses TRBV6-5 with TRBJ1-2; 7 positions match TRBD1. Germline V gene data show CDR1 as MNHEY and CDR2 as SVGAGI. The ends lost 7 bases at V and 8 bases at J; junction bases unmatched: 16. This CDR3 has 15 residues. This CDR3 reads CASTQGGLGPPGYTF. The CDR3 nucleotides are TGTGCCAGCACCCAAGGGGGCCTGGGGCCACCCGGCTACACCTTC.

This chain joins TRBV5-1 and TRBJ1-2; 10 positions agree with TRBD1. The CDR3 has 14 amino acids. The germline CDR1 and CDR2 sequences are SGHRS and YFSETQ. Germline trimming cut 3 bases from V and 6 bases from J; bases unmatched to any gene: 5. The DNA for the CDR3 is TGCGCCAGCAGCTCTTCCGGGACAGGGGATGGCTACACCTTC. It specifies CASSSSGTGDGYTF.

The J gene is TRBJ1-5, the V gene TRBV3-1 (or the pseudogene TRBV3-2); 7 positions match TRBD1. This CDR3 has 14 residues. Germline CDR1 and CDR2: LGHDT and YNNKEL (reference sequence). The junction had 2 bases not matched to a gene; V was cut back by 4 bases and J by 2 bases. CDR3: CASSPGQGNQPQHF. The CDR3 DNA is TGTGCCAGCAGCCCAGGACAGGGCAATCAGCCCCAGCATTTT.

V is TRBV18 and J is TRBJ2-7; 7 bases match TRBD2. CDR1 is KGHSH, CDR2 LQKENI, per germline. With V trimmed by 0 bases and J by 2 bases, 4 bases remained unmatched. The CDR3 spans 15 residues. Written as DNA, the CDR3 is TGTGCCAGCTCACCACCGAGGGGAGGGCCCTACGAGCAGTACTTC. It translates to CASSPPRGGPYEQYF.

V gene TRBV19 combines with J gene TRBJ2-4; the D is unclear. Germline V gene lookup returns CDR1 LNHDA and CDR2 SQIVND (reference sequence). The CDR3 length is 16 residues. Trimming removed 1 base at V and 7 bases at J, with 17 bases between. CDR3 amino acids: CASSIARTSQRNIQYF. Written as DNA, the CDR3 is TGTGCCAGTAGTATAGCACGCACATCGCAGAGGAACATTCAGTACTTC.

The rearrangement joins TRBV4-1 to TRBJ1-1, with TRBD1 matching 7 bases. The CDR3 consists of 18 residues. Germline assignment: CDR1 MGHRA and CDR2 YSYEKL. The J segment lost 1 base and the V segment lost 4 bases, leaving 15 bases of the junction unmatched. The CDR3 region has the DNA TGCGCCAGCAGCCTTGGTAAGCATCCGGGACAGCAGAACACTGAAGCTTTCTTT. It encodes CASSLGKHPGQQNTEAFF.

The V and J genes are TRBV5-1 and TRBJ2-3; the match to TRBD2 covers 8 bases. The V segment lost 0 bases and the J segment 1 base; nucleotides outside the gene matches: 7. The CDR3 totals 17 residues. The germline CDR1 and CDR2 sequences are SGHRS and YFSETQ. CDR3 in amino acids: CASSLAVAGRRTDTQYF. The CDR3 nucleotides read TGCGCCAGCAGCTTGGCGGTAGCGGGACGACGCACAGATACGCAGTATTTT.

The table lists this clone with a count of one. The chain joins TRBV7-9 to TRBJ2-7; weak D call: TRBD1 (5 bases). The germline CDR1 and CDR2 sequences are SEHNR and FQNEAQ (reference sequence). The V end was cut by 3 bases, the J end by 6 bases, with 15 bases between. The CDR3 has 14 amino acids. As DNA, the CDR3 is TGTGCCAGCAGCTTTGTTGGGGCACTACGCGAGCAGTACTTC. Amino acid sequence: CASSFVGALREQYF. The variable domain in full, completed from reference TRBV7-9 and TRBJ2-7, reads DTGVSQNPRHKITKRGQNVTFRCDPISEHNRLYWYRQTLGQGPEFLTYFQNEAQLEKSRLLSDRFSAERPKGSFSTLEIQRTEQGDSAMYLCASSFVGALREQYFGPGTRLTVT.

The CDR3 is CASRVTSGRDEQFF. The CDR3 DNA sequence: TGTGCCAGCAGGGTGACTAGCGGGAGAGATGAGCAGTTCTTC. The chain combines TRBV5-4 with TRBJ2-1; 12 bases fit TRBD2. With 5 bases clipped from V and 8 bases from J, the junction kept 5 bases outside the gene matches. CDR1 is SGHNT and CDR2 is YYREEE in the germline V gene (reference sequence). This CDR3 region has 14 residues.

CDR3 coding DNA: TGTGCCAGCGGGCGACAGGTTCTGAACACTGAAGCTTTCTTT. As protein: CASGRQVLNTEAFF. The chain carries TRBV2 and TRBJ1-1; a possible D gene is TRBD1 (6 bases). This CDR3 contains 14 residues. Looked up from germline, CDR1 is SNHLY and CDR2 is FYNNEI. V gave up 8 bases and J gave up 0 bases, with 13 bases separating them.

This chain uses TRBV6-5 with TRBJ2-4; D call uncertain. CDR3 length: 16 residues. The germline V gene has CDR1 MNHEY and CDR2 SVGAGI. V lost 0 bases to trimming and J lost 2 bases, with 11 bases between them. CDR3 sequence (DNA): TGTGCCAGCAGTTACTCGATATCTATAACCAAAAACATTCAGTACTTC. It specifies CASSYSISITKNIQYF.

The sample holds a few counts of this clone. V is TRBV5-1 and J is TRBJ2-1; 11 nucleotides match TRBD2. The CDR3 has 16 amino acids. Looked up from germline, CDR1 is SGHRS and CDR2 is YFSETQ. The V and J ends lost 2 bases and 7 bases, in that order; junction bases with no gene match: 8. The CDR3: CASSFLVSGRGNEQFF. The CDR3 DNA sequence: TGCGCCAGCAGCTTCTTGGTTAGCGGGAGGGGAAATGAGCAGTTCTTC.

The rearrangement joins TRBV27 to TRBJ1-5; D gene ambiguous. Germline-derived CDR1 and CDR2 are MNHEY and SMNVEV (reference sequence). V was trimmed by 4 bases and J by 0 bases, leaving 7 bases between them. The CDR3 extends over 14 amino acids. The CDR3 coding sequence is TGTGCCAGCAGTTACCGAGATAGCAATCAGCCCCAGCATTTT. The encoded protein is CASSYRDSNQPQHF.

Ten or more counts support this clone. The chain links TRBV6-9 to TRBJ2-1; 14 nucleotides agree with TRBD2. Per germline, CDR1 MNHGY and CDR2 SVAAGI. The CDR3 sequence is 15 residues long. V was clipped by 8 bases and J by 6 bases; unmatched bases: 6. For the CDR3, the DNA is TGTGCCAGCGGGACTAGCGGGAGTTCTGGCAATGAGCAGTTCTTC. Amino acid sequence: CASGTSGSSGNEQFF.

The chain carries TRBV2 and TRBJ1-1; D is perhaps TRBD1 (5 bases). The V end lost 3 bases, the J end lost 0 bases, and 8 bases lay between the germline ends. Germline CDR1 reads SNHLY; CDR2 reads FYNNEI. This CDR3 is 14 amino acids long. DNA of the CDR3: TGTGCCAGCAGTGAGTACAGGATGAACACTGAAGCTTTCTTT. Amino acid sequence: CASSEYRMNTEAFF.

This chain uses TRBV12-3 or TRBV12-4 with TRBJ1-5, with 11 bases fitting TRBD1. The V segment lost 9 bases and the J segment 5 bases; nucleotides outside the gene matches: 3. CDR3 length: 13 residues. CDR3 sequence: CARLGQGDQPQHF. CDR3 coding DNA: TGTGCCAGGCTGGGACAGGGGGATCAGCCCCAGCATTTT.

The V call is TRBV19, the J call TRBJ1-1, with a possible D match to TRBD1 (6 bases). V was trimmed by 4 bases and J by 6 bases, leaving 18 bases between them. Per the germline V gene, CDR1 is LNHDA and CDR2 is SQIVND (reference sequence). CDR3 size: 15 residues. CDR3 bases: TGTGCCAGTAGTACTCTGGACAGCGTGCGATCTGAAGCTTTCTTT. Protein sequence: CASSTLDSVRSEAFF.

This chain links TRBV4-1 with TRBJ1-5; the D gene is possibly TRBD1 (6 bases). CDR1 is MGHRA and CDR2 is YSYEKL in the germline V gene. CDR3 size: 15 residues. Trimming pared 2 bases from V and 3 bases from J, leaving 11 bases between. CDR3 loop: CASSQMHRDNQPQHF. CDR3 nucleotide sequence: TGCGCCAGCAGCCAAATGCACAGGGACAATCAGCCCCAGCATTTT.

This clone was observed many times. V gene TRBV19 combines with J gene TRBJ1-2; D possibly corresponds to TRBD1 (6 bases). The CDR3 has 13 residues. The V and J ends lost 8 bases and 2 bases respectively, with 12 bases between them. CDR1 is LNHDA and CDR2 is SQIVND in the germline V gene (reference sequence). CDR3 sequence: CASQGDTNYGYTF. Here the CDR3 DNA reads TGTGCCAGTCAAGGGGACACCAACTATGGCTACACCTTC.

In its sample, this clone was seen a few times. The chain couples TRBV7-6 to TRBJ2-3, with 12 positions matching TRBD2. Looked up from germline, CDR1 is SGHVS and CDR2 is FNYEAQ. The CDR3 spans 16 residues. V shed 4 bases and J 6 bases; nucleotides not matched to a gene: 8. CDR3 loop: CASSSSTSGSADTQYF. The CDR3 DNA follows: TGTGCCAGCAGCTCGTCGACTAGCGGGAGTGCCGATACGCAGTATTTT.